The 6 T cell receptor beta chains listed next were all sequenced from one sample in a study of blood T cell repertoires in COVID-19. This table comes from immunoSEQ multiplex PCR, and its TCRdb copy is limited to in-frame clones, with some not included. Among 180,000 or so clones listed, around 80% were seen once. Sequenced: PBMCs or T cells enriched from blood (not recorded which). These TCRs come from an older woman who had recovered from COVID-19.

V is TRBV21-1 and J is TRBJ1-2; the table's D gene call, TRBD1, was not cross checked with the DNA. TRBV21-1 is designated a pseudogene. CDR3 length: 16 residues. The CDR3 DNA sequence: TGTGCCAGCAGCAAAGCCAGACGACAGGGTTCGGATGGCTACACCTTC. Its translation is CASSKARRQGSDGYTF.

The CDR3, as DNA: TGTGCCAGCCAAACAGGGGCGCTCTTTAGGTACCAAGAGACCCAGTACTTC. Translated: CASQTGALFRYQETQYF. The chain is built from TRBV7-3 and TRBJ2-5; 7 bases are shared with TRBD1. Germline values: CDR1 SGHTA, CDR2 FQGTGA. CDR3 length: 17 amino acids. Trimming removed 8 bases from V and 0 bases from J; junction bases left unmatched: 15. Based on the CDR3 plus reference TRBV7-3 and TRBJ2-5, the full variable domain is GAGVSQTPSNKVTEKGKYVELRCDPISGHTALYWYRQSLGQGPEFLIYFQGTGAADDSGLPNDRFFAVRPEGSVSTLKIQRTERGDSAVYLCASQTGALFRYQETQYFGPGTRLLVL.

This rearrangement joins TRBV6-4 to TRBJ2-1, with D possibly matching TRBD2 (5 bases). The germline V gene has CDR1 MRHNA and CDR2 SNTAGT. V lost 6 bases to trimming and J lost 0 bases, with 6 bases between them. The CDR3 loop spans 13 amino acids. CDR3 DNA sequence: TGTGCCAGCAGCCGGGACTCCTACAATGAGCAGTTCTTC. Its translation: CASSRDSYNEQFF.

CDR3 region: CASSLEGLDGELFF. In DNA, the CDR3 is TGCGCCAGCAGCTTGGAGGGGTTGGACGGGGAGCTGTTTTTT. The rearrangement links TRBV5-1 to TRBJ2-2, with a tentative D call TRBD1 (5 bases). The CDR3 spans 14 residues. CDR1 and CDR2 from the germline V gene are SGHRS and YFSETQ. With 0 bases removed from V and 7 bases from J, the gap between germline ends came to 10 bases.

V gene TRBV18 combines with J gene TRBJ1-1; 7 nucleotides align to TRBD1. The V gene end was trimmed by 1 base and the J gene end by 8 bases; junction bases not matched to a gene: 7. Germline CDR1 KGHSH, CDR2 LQKENI. This CDR3 has 14 residues. CDR3 nucleotide sequence: TGTGCCAGCTCACCACAGGGGGCGATTTCAGAAGCTTTCTTT. It specifies CASSPQGAISEAFF.

The genes are TRBV19 and TRBJ1-6, with D possibly matching TRBD1 (6 bases). The germline gives CDR1 LNHDA, CDR2 SQIVND (reference sequence). Trimming shortened V by 9 bases and J by 4 bases, and 10 bases separated the two germline ends. The CDR3 runs 13 residues. CDR3 amino acids: CASGRGYNSPLHF. As DNA, the CDR3 is TGTGCCAGCGGCAGGGGATATAATTCACCCCTCCACTTT.